The next 12 T cell receptor beta chains were all read from a single sample in a study of cytomegalovirus exposure and HLA in healthy donors. In the PCR, 60 Vbeta and 13 Jbeta primers were used. The assay was immunoSEQ multiplex PCR, and TCRdb's table has in-frame clones only and misses some. Of roughly 80,000 clones in the sample, about four fifths are singletons; the top ten hold over 1.5%. Source material: PBMCs. The receptors derive from a woman aged 25 to 45 in good health and CMV-seronegative.

This rearrangement joins TRBV5-1 to TRBJ2-6; 7 nucleotides align to TRBD1. This CDR3 spans 19 amino acids. Per germline, CDR1 SGHRS and CDR2 YFSETQ. J gave up 0 bases and V 0 bases, and 9 bases lay outside the gene matches. The chain's CDR3 is CASSLGWDRQTSGANVLTF. The CDR3 DNA reads as TGCGCCAGCAGCTTGGGATGGGACAGACAAACCTCTGGGGCCAACGTCCTGACTTTC. Combining the CDR3 with reference TRBV5-1 and TRBJ2-6 gives the whole variable domain KAGVTQTPRYLIKTRGQQVTLSCSPISGHRSVSWYQQTPGQGLQFLFEYFSETQRNKGNFPGRFSGRQFSNSRSEMNVSTLELGDSALYLCASSLGWDRQTSGANVLTFGAGSRLTVL.

The rearrangement links TRBV7-9 to TRBJ2-1; D is perhaps TRBD1 (6 bases). CDR3 length equals 15 residues. V dropped 7 bases and J dropped 4 bases, with 17 bases sitting between them. The germline V gene encodes CDR1 SEHNR and CDR2 FQNEAQ (reference sequence). The CDR3 sequence: CASTLGGGLYNEQFF. The CDR3 DNA is TGTGCCAGCACCCTGGGTGGGGGCTTATACAATGAGCAGTTCTTC.

The J gene is TRBJ2-1, the V gene TRBV19; 10 positions match TRBD2. The J segment lost 9 bases and the V segment lost 0 bases, leaving 11 bases of the junction unmatched. Germline V gene data show CDR1 as LNHDA and CDR2 as SQIVND (reference sequence). This CDR3 is built from 17 residues. Here the CDR3 reads CASSIDRASGSEGEQFF. CDR3 in DNA: TGTGCCAGTAGTATAGATCGGGCTAGCGGGAGTGAGGGTGAGCAGTTCTTC.

The CDR3 sequence is CSVVLAVQETQYF. The CDR3 nucleotides are TGCAGCGTTGTGCTAGCGGTCCAAGAGACCCAGTACTTC. V is TRBV29-1 and J is TRBJ2-5; TRBD2 matches at 7 bases. Per germline, CDR1 SQVTM and CDR2 ANQGSEA. CDR3 length equals 13 residues. The V and J ends lost 4 bases and 1 base, in that order; junction bases with no gene match: 3.

This chain links TRBV6-5 with TRBJ2-7; 14 nucleotides agree with TRBD2. This CDR3 has 16 residues. J lost 7 bases, V lost 4 bases, and 9 bases had no gene match. CDR1 is MNHEY and CDR2 is SVGAGI in the germline V gene. The CDR3 reads CASSSGTSGSLREQYF. The DNA of the CDR3 is TGTGCCAGCAGTTCGGGGACTAGCGGGAGCCTTCGTGAGCAGTACTTC.

The chain has TRBV9 and TRBJ2-3, with D tentatively TRBD1 (7 bases). The CDR3 runs 15 residues. CDR1 and CDR2 from the germline V gene are SGDLS and YYNGEE. V lost 1 base to trimming and J lost 1 base, with 10 bases between them. This CDR3 is CASSVTRGGTDTQYF. Written as DNA, the CDR3 is TGTGCCAGCAGCGTAACCAGGGGGGGCACAGATACGCAGTATTTT.

There are a few counts of this clone. V is TRBV15 and J is TRBJ2-2; D is perhaps TRBD2 (5 bases). There are 16 residues in the CDR3. Germline-derived CDR1 and CDR2 are LNHNV and YYDKDF (reference sequence). V was cut by 1 base and J by 5 bases, with 14 bases left in between. The CDR3 DNA follows: TGTGCCACCAGCAGAGGGTGGGGTGGACTGACCGGGGAGCTGTTTTTT. This encodes CATSRGWGGLTGELFF.

The V and J genes are TRBV14 and TRBJ1-2; D is undetermined. The CDR3 spans 16 residues. Germline-derived CDR1 and CDR2 are SGHDN and FVKESK. V was cut by 0 bases and J by 1 base, with 12 bases left in between. This chain's CDR3 is CASSQDLPGDNYGYTF. CDR3 nucleotides: TGTGCCAGCAGCCAAGATCTGCCAGGTGATAACTATGGCTACACCTTC.

The rearrangement uses TRBV19 and TRBJ2-5, with TRBD2 identical over 8 bases. This CDR3 is built from 15 residues. Germline V gene lookup returns CDR1 LNHDA and CDR2 SQIVND (reference sequence). V dropped 4 bases and J dropped 0; count of bases not matched to a gene: 4. The CDR3 sequence: CASSKLAVYQETQYF. CDR3 bases: TGTGCCAGTAGTAAACTAGCGGTGTACCAAGAGACCCAGTACTTC.

This clone was seen more than once but under ten times. This chain joins TRBV19 and TRBJ1-1, with TRBD1 identical over 7 bases. Germline V gives CDR1 LNHDA, CDR2 SQIVND (reference sequence). The CDR3 covers 15 residues. Trimming at V came to 3 bases and at J to 5 bases, leaving 9 bases not matched to a gene. The CDR3 DNA follows: TGTGCCAGTAGTATCCCACAGGGGAGGCGTACTGAAGCTTTCTTT. Encoded protein: CASSIPQGRRTEAFF.

The V call is TRBV2, the J call TRBJ1-6, with a possible D match to TRBD1 (5 bases). Germline loops: CDR1 SNHLY, CDR2 FYNNEI. The CDR3 runs to 15 residues. V was cut by 2 bases and J by 7 bases, with 12 bases left in between. CDR3 bases: TGTGCCAGCAGTGAAAGCAGGGCCCACAATTCACCCCTCCACTTT. Amino acid sequence: CASSESRAHNSPLHF.

The chain links TRBV7-2 to TRBJ2-6; D gene ambiguous. CDR1 SGHTA and CDR2 FQGNSA come from the germline V gene. V was clipped by 2 bases and J by 2 bases, with 4 bases between them. The CDR3 sequence is 14 residues long. CDR3 sequence (DNA): TGTGCCAGCAGCTTATCGGCTGGGGCCAACGTCCTGACTTTC. Translating it yields CASSLSAGANVLTF.